These T cell receptor beta chains were read from a single sample in a study of tumor-infiltrating lymphocytes in primary liver carcinoma. TCRdb redid the calling of the multiplex PCR reads with MiXCR, one entry per CDR3 protein. Of 150,000 to 200,000 distinct CDR3 sequences in the sample, 60% were seen once. Sample: peripheral blood. These receptors all stem from a man in his forties with primary liver carcinoma and hepatitis B virus infection. Both conserved end residues are part of each CDR3. The D gene is left open where the match is weak. Size is stated for part of the rows, as once, few or many counts, or as a class when the clone is expanded.

j_gene,v_gene,abundance,d_gene,CDR3aa,CDR3nt
TRBJ2-5,TRBV11-2,NA,NA,CASSHRGRSQETQYF,TGTGCCAGCAGCCACCGGGGCAGGAGTCAAGAGACCCAGTACTTC
TRBJ2-7,TRBV25-1,NA,NA,CASSATAGGYEQYF,TGTGCCAGCAGTGCCACAGCGGGTGGTTACGAGCAGTACTTC
TRBJ2-3,TRBV5-4,few,TRBD1,CASTPEGQGTDTQYF,TGTGCCAGCACCCCAGAGGGACAGGGCACAGATACGCAGTATTTT
TRBJ1-6,TRBV6-5,once,NA,CASSYGTLLGSSPLHF,TGCGCCAGCAGTTACGGTACTCTATTAGGGAGTTCTCCCCTCCACTTT
TRBJ2-7,TRBV7-8,NA,NA,CASRPNPAGTFCYEQYF,TGTGCCAGCAGGCCGAATCCCGCCGGGACTTTCTGCTACGAACAGTACTTC
TRBJ2-2,TRBV6-1,NA,NA,CASSRDHGELFF,TGTGCCAGCAGTCGCGATCACGGGGAGCTGTTTTTT
TRBJ2-1,TRBV29-1,few,NA,CSGWRESYNEQFF,TGCAGCGGGTGGAGGGAGTCGTACAATGAGCAGTTCTTC
TRBJ2-5,TRBV11-3,NA,NA,CASSLGVGGETQYF,TGTGCGAGCAGCTTAGGGGTGGGTGGTGAGACCCAGTACTTC
TRBJ2-3,TRBV4-2,NA,TRBD2,CAGSQEASGPNTQYF,TGTGCCGGCAGCCAAGAGGCTAGCGGCCCTAATACGCAGTATTTT
TRBJ1-5,TRBV6-6,NA,NA,CPSQGGIGQPQHF,TGTCCCAGCCAAGGCGGCATAGGTCAGCCCCAGCATTTT
TRBJ2-1,TRBV11-2,many,NA,CASSLVSSYNEQFF,TGTGCCAGCAGCTTAGTAAGCTCCTACAATGAGCAGTTCTTC
TRBJ2-2,TRBV6-6,NA,TRBD2,CASSYPSSGLADTGELFF,TGTGCCAGCAGTTACCCAAGCTCGGGACTAGCGGACACCGGGGAGCTGTTTTTT
TRBJ2-7,TRBV6-5,few,TRBD1,CASSDGQGTGEQYF,TGTGCCAGCAGTGACGGACAGGGAACGGGCGAGCAGTACTTC
TRBJ1-5,TRBV6-2/TRBV6-3,once,TRBD1,CASSYSGTGGQPRHF,TGTGCCAGCAGTTACTCGGGGACAGGGGGTCAGCCCCGGCATTTT
TRBJ2-2,TRBV11-2,NA,NA,CANSFRDFITGELFF,TGTGCCAACAGCTTCAGGGACTTTATCACCGGGGAGCTGTTTTTT
TRBJ2-1,TRBV6-1,NA,NA,CASDLGGSYNEQFF,TGTGCCAGCGACTTGGGGGGCTCCTACAATGAGCAGTTCTTC
TRBJ2-7,TRBV4-1,NA,TRBD2,CASSRLAGDDYEQYF,TGCGCCAGCAGCCGATTAGCGGGAGATGACTACGAGCAGTACTTC
TRBJ2-1,TRBV6-6,few,NA,CASSLRQDEQFF,TGTGCCAGCAGTCTTCGACAGGATGAGCAGTTCTTC
TRBJ2-5,TRBV6-6,NA,TRBD2,CASRPQGLAGLKETQYF,TGTGCCAGCAGACCTCAGGGACTAGCGGGACTTAAAGAGACCCAGTACTTC
TRBJ2-2,TRBV6-6,NA,TRBD1,CASDSHGTVNTGELFF,TGTGCCAGTGACTCCCACGGGACAGTAAACACCGGGGAGCTGTTTTTT
TRBJ2-3,TRBV11-2,many,NA,CASSALRGERTDTQYF,TGTGCCAGCAGCGCACTTAGGGGGGAGCGCACAGATACGCAGTATTTT
TRBJ2-3,TRBV11-2,NA,NA,CASSWRGRHSVDTQYF,TGTGCCAGCAGCTGGAGGGGGCGGCATAGCGTAGATACGCAGTATTTT
TRBJ2-3,TRBV6-6,NA,NA,CAGRLSGSTDTQYF,TGTGCCGGAAGGCTCAGCGGAAGCACAGATACGCAGTATTTT
TRBJ2-3,TRBV6-1,NA,TRBD1,CASSEYGTGGTDTQYF,TGTGCCAGCAGTGAATACGGGACAGGGGGCACAGATACGCAGTATTTT
TRBJ2-7,TRBV5-8,NA,TRBD1,CVSRLDRGLYEQYF,TGTGTCAGCAGACTCGACAGGGGGCTCTACGAGCAGTACTTC
TRBJ1-1,TRBV18,few,NA,CASSQGEGTEAFF,TGTGCCAGCTCACAAGGGGAAGGGACTGAAGCTTTCTTT
TRBJ2-3,TRBV12-3/TRBV12-4,NA,NA,CASGFGTTSTDTQYF,TGTGCCAGCGGCTTTGGGACGACAAGCACAGATACGCAGTATTTT
TRBJ1-5,TRBV4-1,NA,NA,CASSRGDSNQPQHF,TGCGCCAGCAGCCGGGGGGATAGCAATCAGCCCCAGCATTTT
TRBJ2-7,TRBV12-3/TRBV12-4,NA,NA,CASSLWGSSSYEQYF,TGTGCCAGCAGCTTATGGGGGTCTAGCTCCTACGAGCAGTACTTC
TRBJ2-7,TRBV30,NA,NA,CAWSTGRFDYEQYF,TGTGCCTGGTCGACAGGTCGATTCGACTACGAGCAGTACTTC
TRBJ2-7,TRBV11-2,NA,NA,CASSASSSEQYF,TGTGCCAGCTCGGCTAGCAGCTCCGAGCAGTACTTC
TRBJ2-3,TRBV29-1,NA,TRBD2,CSVKAGVSTDTQYF,TGCAGCGTCAAAGCGGGAGTAAGCACAGATACGCAGTATTTT
TRBJ2-1,TRBV5-1,NA,NA,CASSLGGQDNEQFF,TGCGCCAGCAGCTTGGGGGGGCAGGACAATGAGCAGTTCTTC
TRBJ2-1,TRBV30,NA,NA,CALSARVLVYNEQFF,TGTGCCTTGAGTGCCCGGGTCCTGGTCTACAATGAGCAGTTCTTC